This T cell receptor (beta chain) was recovered during a study of blood T cells in healthy people across ages. Study-wide findings and caveats: The study regarded diversity estimates from one million T cells as underestimates.

The use of a sample-barcoded 5' primer and a J-beta primer mix characterized a second PCR of 7 to 11 cycles. Every molecule of cDNA carried a tag from a template-switch adaptor with 12 random nucleotides. TCRdb re-analysed the 5' RACE reads in MiXCR, keeping a single row per CDR3 protein. The sample has around 900,000 distinct CDR3 sequences, around 26% seen once. This clonotype was picked up many times. Antigen: not known. This CDR3 contains 15 residues. Deletions cut 5 bases from V and 3 bases from J, with 15 bases between. Per germline, CDR1 SEHNR and CDR2 FQNEAQ (reference sequence). This rearrangement joins TRBV7-9 to TRBJ2-3; possible D gene TRBD2, 7 bases. Sequencing was performed on blood. The sequence was obtained from an elderly woman in good health. The CDR3 loop is CASSPRGARTDTQYF. The CDR3, as DNA: TGTGCCAGCAGCCCCCGGGGGGCGCGTACAGATACGCAGTATTTT.